These 29 T cell receptor beta chains came from one sample sequenced in a study of cytomegalovirus exposure and HLA in healthy donors. Measured with immunoSEQ multiplex PCR; TCRdb has only the in-frame clones, and not every one. Of roughly 120,000 clones in the sample, over 85% were seen once. The specimen sequenced was PBMCs. Source of these receptors: a woman younger than 35 in good health and CMV-seronegative.

The sample holds one count of this clone. The CDR3 nucleotides are TGTGCCTGGAGGAAGGGAGGGACGGTGGTGTACGAGCAGTACTTC. This codes for CAWRKGGTVVYEQYF. This chain joins TRBV30 and TRBJ2-7, with TRBD2 identical over 7 bases. CDR1 is GTSNPN and CDR2 is SVGIG in the germline V gene (reference sequence). There are 15 residues in the CDR3. V lost 3 bases, J lost 4 bases, and 12 bases stayed unmatched.

CDR3: CASSLDRGLYNEQFF. The CDR3 DNA is TGTGCCAGCAGCTTGGACAGGGGTCTCTACAATGAGCAGTTCTTC. The chain couples TRBV5-4 to TRBJ2-1; the match to TRBD1 covers 7 bases. Looked up from germline, CDR1 is SGHNT and CDR2 is YYREEE (reference sequence). V dropped 0 bases and J dropped 3; count of bases not matched to a gene: 3. This CDR3 contains 15 residues.

The CDR3 DNA reads TGTGCCAGCAGCTTAAGCGGGAGTTTGAACACCGGGGAGCTGTTTTTT. Protein product: CASSLSGSLNTGELFF. The genes are TRBV7-2 and TRBJ2-2; 8 nucleotides agree with TRBD2. Per the germline V gene, CDR1 is SGHTA and CDR2 is FQGNSA. The CDR3 sequence is 16 residues long. V lost 2 bases, J lost 1 base, and 3 bases stayed unmatched.

V is TRBV7-8 and J is TRBJ1-4, with D tentatively TRBD1 (6 bases). The CDR3 runs to 15 residues. Germline V gene lookup returns CDR1 SGHVS and CDR2 FQNEAQ. The V and J ends lost 1 base and 8 bases respectively, with 14 bases between them. The DNA of the CDR3 is TGTGCCAGCAGCTTAGATCAGGGTAGGGGGGAAAAACTGTTTTTT. Translated, it gives CASSLDQGRGEKLFF.

This chain joins TRBV25-1 and TRBJ2-1; TRBD1 might be the D (5 bases). Germline V lookup: CDR1 MGHDK, CDR2 SYGVNS. CDR3 length: 15 amino acids. Trimming shortened V by 3 bases and J by 4 bases, and 13 bases separated the two germline ends. The CDR3 nucleotides read TGTGCCAGCAGTGACAGGGTCGGGCCTTACAATGAGCAGTTCTTC. It yields the protein CASSDRVGPYNEQFF.

A single count supports this clone. The chain links TRBV5-1 to TRBJ1-2, with D possibly TRBD1 on 6 matching bases. The CDR3 loop spans 16 amino acids. Germline CDR1 SGHRS, CDR2 YFSETQ. V shed 4 bases and J shed 1 base, with 17 bases lying between them. For the CDR3, the DNA is TGCGCCAGCAGCCTGGACAGTCCCATGCTTAACTATGGCTACACCTTC. Protein: CASSLDSPMLNYGYTF.

The chain has TRBV13 and TRBJ1-1, with a possible D match to TRBD1 (6 bases). This CDR3 spans 15 amino acids. Germline V gene data show CDR1 as PRHDT and CDR2 as FYEKMQ (reference sequence). Trimming stripped 4 bases from V and 5 bases from J, with 17 bases between. CDR3 nucleotide sequence: TGTGCCAGCAGCTCCTCAGGGGCCGGAACAACTGAAGCTTTCTTT. This encodes CASSSSGAGTTEAFF.

V is TRBV27 and J is TRBJ2-1; D uncertain. V lost 1 base and J lost 7, with 8 bases in between. In germline, CDR1 is MNHEY, CDR2 SMNVEV (reference sequence). The length of the CDR3 is 13 residues. CDR3 loop: CASSLLPGNEQFF. The DNA for the CDR3 is TGTGCCAGCAGTTTATTGCCGGGTAATGAGCAGTTCTTC.

The genes are TRBV29-1 and TRBJ2-1; possibly TRBD2 for D (5 bases). V lost 4 bases and J lost 4, with 17 bases in between. Per the germline V gene, CDR1 is SQVTM and CDR2 is ANQGSEA. This CDR3 spans 15 amino acids. CDR3 amino acids: CSVGERPLGYNEQFF. In nucleotides, the CDR3 is TGCAGCGTTGGGGAGCGGCCACTCGGATACAATGAGCAGTTCTTC.

In this sample, this clone turned up a few times. This chain uses TRBV7-3 with TRBJ1-6, with 9 bases aligning to TRBD1. The CDR3 runs to 14 residues. CDR1 is SGHTA, CDR2 FQGTGA, per germline. The junction had 4 bases not matched to a gene; V was cut back by 3 bases and J by 10 bases. DNA of the CDR3: TGTGCCAGCAGCTTGGACAGGGGAGGATCACCCCTCCACTTT. Translating gives CASSLDRGGSPLHF.

The chain has TRBV14 and TRBJ1-2, with TRBD1 identical over 7 bases. The trim removed 3 bases at V and 4 bases at J, leaving 8 bases unmatched. There are 15 residues in the CDR3. The V gene's germline CDR1 is SGHDN and CDR2 FVKESK. The CDR3 sequence: CASSHKGQSIYGYTF. CDR3 in DNA: TGTGCCAGCAGCCACAAGGGACAGTCTATCTATGGCTACACCTTC.

CDR3 DNA: TGTGCCAGCAGTGACAGGGGAGGCACTGAAGCTTTCTTT. Protein product: CASSDRGGTEAFF. The chain uses TRBV27 and TRBJ1-1, with TRBD1 matching over 8 bases. CDR1 and CDR2 (germline): MNHEY, SMNVEV (reference sequence). V lost 5 bases to trimming and J lost 4 bases; unmatched junction nucleotides: 3. There are 13 residues in the CDR3.

J is TRBJ2-2 and V is TRBV4-3; 7 bases line up with TRBD1. The trim removed 4 bases at V and 4 bases at J, leaving 9 bases unmatched. Per the germline V gene, CDR1 is LGHNA and CDR2 is YSLEER. The CDR3 loop spans 16 amino acids. The CDR3, as DNA: TGCGCCAGCAGCCCTTCGAGGGGGCTTGGCACCGGGGAGCTGTTTTTT. Translation: CASSPSRGLGTGELFF.

This clone was picked up a small number of times. The rearrangement links TRBV2 to TRBJ1-5; D uncertain. The CDR3 is 11 amino acids. Germline loops: CDR1 SNHLY, CDR2 FYNNEI. V lost 5 bases to trimming and J lost 6 bases, with 5 bases between them. In DNA form, the CDR3 reads TGTGCCAGCAGTCGAGGTCAGCCCCAGCATTTT. This encodes CASSRGQPQHF.

The chain carries TRBV11-2 and TRBJ1-1, with a possible D match to TRBD1 (5 bases). Between the trimmed V and J ends, which lost 6 bases and 4 bases, there was a span of 18 bases. The CDR3 sequence is 15 residues long. Germline CDR1 and CDR2: SGHAT and FQNNGV. This CDR3 is CASSVGRGGGTEAFF. CDR3 in DNA: TGTGCCAGCAGTGTGGGTAGGGGAGGTGGCACTGAAGCTTTCTTT.

The gene calls are TRBV30 and TRBJ2-7; tentatively, D is TRBD1 (6 bases). The ends were cut back, 3 bases at V and 2 bases at J, with 20 bases in the middle. The CDR3 loop spans 16 amino acids. The germline V gene has CDR1 GTSNPN and CDR2 SVGIG (reference sequence). The CDR3 region has the DNA TGTGCCTGGAGCTTGCTTAAGGGGGTAATTGCCTACGAGCAGTACTTC. The encoded protein is CAWSLLKGVIAYEQYF. Full variable domain (remainder filled in from reference TRBV30 and TRBJ2-7): SQTIHQWPATLVQPVGSPLSLECTVEGTSNPNLYWYRQAAGRGLQLLFYSVGIGQISSEVPQNLSASRPQDRQFILSSKKLLLSDSGFYLCAWSLLKGVIAYEQYFGPGTRLTVT.

This clone was detected once. The chain's CDR3 is CASSSGRSGNTGELFF. The CDR3 DNA reads as TGTGCCAGCAGTTCGGGCCGTAGCGGGAACACCGGGGAGCTGTTTTTT. The rearrangement links TRBV5-4 to TRBJ2-2; D is perhaps TRBD2 (6 bases). Trimming stripped 5 bases from V and 1 base from J, with 15 bases between. The germline gives CDR1 SGHNT, CDR2 YYREEE (reference sequence). The CDR3 has 16 residues.

This clone occurred once. V and J are TRBV25-1 and TRBJ1-4; 11 nucleotides match TRBD1. The length of the CDR3 is 16 residues. Germline CDR1 and CDR2: MGHDK and SYGVNS. The junction had 11 bases not matched to a gene; V was cut back by 8 bases and J by 6 bases. As DNA, the CDR3 is TGTGCCAGCGGGGGACAGGGGGAGGCGCGGGATGAAAAACTGTTTTTT. Translated, it gives CASGGQGEARDEKLFF. Drawing the rest from reference TRBV25-1 and TRBJ1-4, the complete variable domain is EADIYQTPRYLVIGTGKKITLECSQTMGHDKMYWYQQDPGMELHLIHYSYGVNSTEKGDLSSESTVSRIRTEHFPLTLESARPSHTSQYLCASGGQGEARDEKLFFGSGTQLSVL.

The chain couples TRBV6-1 to TRBJ1-1, with a weak D call TRBD1 (6 bases). V lost 4 bases and J 5 bases, leaving 14 bases between the germline ends. Germline assignment: CDR1 MNHNS and CDR2 SASEGT. The CDR3 has 14 residues. DNA for the CDR3: TGTGCCAGCAGTGCGCGGGGGGCGGCAACTGAAGCTTTCTTT. Residues: CASSARGAATEAFF.

The rearrangement uses TRBV5-1 and TRBJ2-7; D possibly corresponds to TRBD2 (6 bases). The CDR3 spans 14 residues. V was cut by 2 bases and J by 5 bases, with 14 bases left in between. Germline V CDR1 and CDR2: SGHRS, YFSETQ. The CDR3 DNA is TGCGCCAGCAGCTTACCCGCGGGGTCTGACGAGCAGTACTTC. This translates into CASSLPAGSDEQYF.

V is TRBV9 and J is TRBJ1-3; D remains unclear. The V end was cut by 0 bases, the J end by 2 bases, with 9 bases between. The CDR3 covers 15 residues. Germline V gene lookup returns CDR1 SGDLS and CDR2 YYNGEE. CDR3 loop: CASSVAGTAGNTIYF. CDR3 DNA sequence: TGTGCCAGCAGCGTAGCGGGTACTGCTGGAAACACCATATATTTT.

This clone was observed a single time. The gene calls are TRBV4-2 and TRBJ1-1; 7 bases align to TRBD1. Germline values: CDR1 LGHNA, CDR2 YNFKEQ. The trim removed 3 bases at V and 6 bases at J, leaving 10 bases unmatched. The CDR3 is 15 amino acids. The CDR3 sequence is CASSQAGQPSAEAFF. Written as DNA, the CDR3 is TGTGCCAGCAGCCAGGCGGGACAGCCCAGCGCTGAAGCTTTCTTT.

In this sample, this clone turned up a few times. This rearrangement joins TRBV19 to TRBJ2-7; 7 bases agree with TRBD1. V was pared by 5 bases and J by 2 bases, with 6 bases of the junction left unmatched. Looked up from germline, CDR1 is LNHDA and CDR2 is SQIVND (reference sequence). The CDR3 runs to 14 residues. The CDR3 coding sequence is TGTGCCAGTAGTCCCCGGGACAGCCCCTACGAGCAGTACTTC. Translating gives CASSPRDSPYEQYF.

The J gene is TRBJ1-3, the V gene TRBV6-6; D remains ambiguous. The CDR3 sequence is 14 residues long. Germline values: CDR1 MNHNY, CDR2 SVGAGI (reference sequence). V lost 0 bases to trimming and J lost 0 bases, with 3 bases between them. The CDR3 here is CASSYSSSGNTIYF. CDR3 sequence (DNA): TGTGCCAGCAGTTACTCCTCCTCTGGAAACACCATATATTTT.

The chain carries TRBV19 and TRBJ2-7; D might be TRBD1 (5 bases). Per the germline V gene, CDR1 is LNHDA and CDR2 is SQIVND (reference sequence). V lost 7 bases to trimming and J lost 5 bases, with 15 bases between them. The CDR3 consists of 13 residues. This CDR3 reads CASTPGKFNEQYF. Written as DNA, the CDR3 is TGTGCCAGTACCCCAGGGAAATTCAACGAGCAGTACTTC.

The chain employs TRBV7-8 and TRBJ2-3; D remains unclear. The CDR3 consists of 13 residues. Germline V gene data show CDR1 as SGHVS and CDR2 as FQNEAQ. V lost 5 bases and J 5 bases, leaving 11 bases between the germline ends. The CDR3 here is CASSPRLEDTQYF. In nucleotides, the CDR3 is TGTGCCAGCAGCCCCCGACTTGAAGATACGCAGTATTTT.

V and J are TRBV7-2 and TRBJ1-6; TRBD1 matches at 7 bases. V dropped 3 bases and J dropped 10; count of bases not matched to a gene: 6. The CDR3 covers 14 residues. Looked up from germline, CDR1 is SGHTA and CDR2 is FQGNSA. The CDR3 DNA follows: TGTGCCAGCAGCTTCCGACAGGGTAGCTCACCCCTCCACTTT. Translated, it gives CASSFRQGSSPLHF.

The genes are TRBV6-1 and TRBJ2-6; the D gene is possibly TRBD2 (6 bases). V was trimmed by 3 bases and J by 4 bases, leaving 13 bases between them. CDR1 is MNHNS, CDR2 SASEGT, per germline. This CDR3 contains 16 residues. The CDR3: CASSEAWRAGANVLTF. The DNA for the CDR3 is TGTGCCAGCAGTGAGGCCTGGAGGGCCGGGGCCAACGTCCTGACTTTC.

The rearrangement uses TRBV19 and TRBJ1-1; D remains unclear. With 7 bases removed from V and 10 bases from J, the gap between germline ends came to 13 bases. Per the germline V gene, CDR1 is LNHDA and CDR2 is SQIVND (reference sequence). This CDR3 has 11 residues. CDR3 protein: CASILGRVAFF. In DNA form, the CDR3 reads TGTGCCAGTATCCTGGGGAGGGTAGCTTTCTTT.